This entry lists 4 T cell receptor beta chains sequenced from one sample in a study of blood T cell repertoires in COVID-19. Libraries were prepared by immunoSEQ multiplex PCR; TCRdb keeps only in-frame clonotypes and omits some of them. The sample carries roughly 130,000 clones, around 86% recorded once. The sequenced sample was peripheral blood. All receptors come from a man aged 35 to 55 with active or convalescent COVID-19.

This chain joins TRBV7-2 and TRBJ2-3, with 11 bases identical to TRBD2. There are 16 residues in the CDR3. Trimming removed 3 bases from V and 6 bases from J; junction bases left unmatched: 8. The germline gives CDR1 SGHTA, CDR2 FQGNSA. This CDR3 is CASSLIAGGPGDTQYF. CDR3 bases: TGTGCCAGCAGCTTGATAGCGGGGGGGCCTGGGGATACGCAGTATTTT.

J is TRBJ1-2 and V is TRBV19; no reliable D call. The CDR3 length is 14 residues. The V and J ends lost 4 bases and 5 bases respectively, with 14 bases between them. Germline CDR1 reads LNHDA; CDR2 reads SQIVND (reference sequence). This CDR3 is CASSTHREIYGYTF. Written as DNA, the CDR3 is TGTGCCAGTAGTACCCACAGAGAGATTTATGGCTACACCTTC.

The chain carries TRBV12-3 or TRBV12-4 and TRBJ2-7; no reliable D call. The CDR3 has 12 amino acids. Trimming removed 5 bases at V and 6 bases at J, with 11 bases between. The DNA of the CDR3 is TGTGCCAGCAGTCTGAGTGGGCTCGAGCAGTACTTC. It yields the protein CASSLSGLEQYF.

This chain joins TRBV3-1 (or the pseudogene TRBV3-2) and TRBJ1-1; 9 bases map to TRBD1. Trimming cost V 4 bases and J 11 bases; bases outside gene matches: 11. This CDR3 has 14 amino acids. The germline V gene has CDR1 LGHDT and CDR2 YNNKEL (reference sequence). This CDR3 reads CASSLGTGSGLAFF. The CDR3 DNA follows: TGTGCCAGCAGCCTGGGGACAGGGAGCGGTTTGGCTTTCTTT.